These 7 T cell receptor beta chains share one sample of origin, sequenced in a study of chemoradiotherapy in HPV16-positive cancers. Generated by immunoSEQ multiplex PCR, the TCRdb table keeps only in-frame clones and is missing some. The table shows about 32,000 clones, with about four fifths occurring only once. The sequences come from blood, collected from a patient who underwent chemoradiotherapy. The receptors were gathered from a human donor with HPV-associated anogenital cancer.

This clone was recorded once. The chain joins TRBV6-6 to TRBJ1-1, with D possibly TRBD1 on 5 matching bases. Trimming took off 5 bases at V and 1 base at J, with 11 bases between the two ends. The germline V gene encodes CDR1 MNHNY and CDR2 SVGAGI (reference sequence). The CDR3 sequence is 14 residues long. The CDR3 sequence: CASSIVGQNTEAFF. CDR3 bases: TGTGCCAGCAGTATTGTGGGGCAGAACACTGAAGCTTTCTTT.

This chain joins TRBV5-1 and TRBJ2-2, with 9 bases matching TRBD1. The CDR3 consists of 15 residues. The junction had 5 bases not matched to a gene; V was cut back by 4 bases and J by 4 bases. Per germline, CDR1 SGHRS and CDR2 YFSETQ. The CDR3 DNA sequence: TGCGCCAGCAGCCAGGGACAGGGAATCACCGGGGAGCTGTTTTTT. The encoded protein is CASSQGQGITGELFF.

V and J are TRBV29-1 and TRBJ2-3, with TRBD2 matching over 11 bases. This CDR3 region has 15 residues. Germline V gene lookup returns CDR1 SQVTM and CDR2 ANQGSEA. V trimming: 5 bases; J trimming: 2 bases; junction bases outside the gene matches: 6. CDR3 protein: CSVSSGGLYTDTQYF. CDR3 bases: TGCAGCGTTTCTAGCGGGGGGCTCTACACAGATACGCAGTATTTT.

The J gene is TRBJ1-5, the V gene TRBV9, with D tentatively TRBD1 (5 bases). Germline V CDR1 and CDR2: SGDLS, YYNGEE. The CDR3 extends over 15 amino acids. Trimming left V 3 bases short and J 4 bases short, with 14 bases between. This CDR3 is CASSAGSDRNQPQHF. In nucleotides, the CDR3 is TGTGCCAGCAGCGCCGGAAGTGACAGAAATCAGCCCCAGCATTTT.

The chain employs TRBV7-3 and TRBJ2-7; D perhaps matches TRBD1 (7 bases). The germline CDR1 and CDR2 sequences are SGHTA and FQGTGA. The ends were cut back, 9 bases at V and 7 bases at J, with 16 bases in the middle. The CDR3 covers 12 residues. The DNA for the CDR3 is TGTGCCAGTGGCTCGACAGGGAGGGAGCAGTACTTC. Translated, it gives CASGSTGREQYF.

This chain connects TRBV7-2 to TRBJ1-2; the match to TRBD1 covers 7 bases. After removal of 5 bases from V and 7 bases from J, the junction contained 10 bases not matched to a gene. This CDR3 comprises 14 residues. The germline gives CDR1 SGHTA, CDR2 FQGNSA. CDR3 DNA: TGTGCCAGCAGCCCCGCGACAGGGCTTGGTGGCTACACCTTC. It yields the protein CASSPATGLGGYTF.

The chain combines TRBV19 with TRBJ2-1; 13 nucleotides agree with TRBD2. The J segment lost 8 bases and the V segment lost 3 bases, leaving 4 bases of the junction unmatched. Germline V CDR1 and CDR2: LNHDA, SQIVND (reference sequence). This CDR3 region has 15 residues. The DNA of the CDR3 is TGTGCCAGTAGTATTACTAGCGGGGGGGTTTATGAGCAGTTCTTC. Residues: CASSITSGGVYEQFF.